Presented here are 26 T cell receptor beta chains from one specimen sequenced in a study of blood T cell repertoires in COVID-19. Clones were read by immunoSEQ multiplex PCR, and TCRdb kept only the in-frame ones, dropping some. The profile covers fewer than 70,000 clones, with roughly 85% appearing a single time and 1.4% taken by the ten largest. Sequencing was performed on peripheral blood. The receptors here all came from an older woman with acute or convalescent COVID-19.

V gene TRBV7-2 combines with J gene TRBJ1-2; 10 bases match TRBD1. The trim removed 4 bases at V and 6 bases at J, leaving 5 bases unmatched. The CDR3 totals 14 residues. Germline CDR1 and CDR2: SGHTA and FQGNSA. CDR3 nucleotide sequence: TGTGCCAGCAGCTCCGGGACAGGGGCGGATGGCTACACCTTC. It codes for CASSSGTGADGYTF.

The chain couples TRBV7-3 to TRBJ1-1; 8 nucleotides agree with TRBD1. Germline V gene data show CDR1 as SGHTA and CDR2 as FQGTGA. After removal of 2 bases from V and 5 bases from J, the junction contained 16 bases not matched to a gene. CDR3 length: 18 residues. CDR3 nucleotide sequence: TGTGCCAGCAGCTTATTGACAGGGGCTTTATTTGCAGGGACTGAAGCTTTCTTT. This codes for CASSLLTGALFAGTEAFF.

The DNA of the CDR3 is TGTGCCAGTAGTATAGACGGCCGGGGGTCCTACAATGAGCAGTTCTTC. This gives the protein CASSIDGRGSYNEQFF. The chain couples TRBV19 to TRBJ2-1; a possible D gene is TRBD2 (6 bases). CDR1 is LNHDA, CDR2 SQIVND, per germline (reference sequence). The CDR3 contains 16 residues. V lost 0 bases and J 1 base, leaving 10 bases between the germline ends.

The chain joins TRBV5-8 to TRBJ1-5; possibly TRBD1 for D (5 bases). Germline loops: CDR1 SGHTS, CDR2 YDEGEE. The CDR3 covers 16 residues. Deletions cut 3 bases from V and 7 bases from J, with 20 bases between. In DNA, the CDR3 is TGTGCCAGCAGCTCGGGAGTGGGGCGGGCCGGGCAGCCCCAGCATTTT. Its protein product is CASSSGVGRAGQPQHF.

This clone has more than one count but fewer than ten. The gene calls are TRBV27 and TRBJ2-7; 7 bases fit TRBD2. Germline lookup yields CDR1 MNHEY and CDR2 SMNVEV (reference sequence). The CDR3 covers 14 residues. V gave up 3 bases and J gave up 0 bases; unmatched junction bases: 2. CDR3 sequence reads: CASSLGGSSYEQYF. The CDR3 region has the DNA TGTGCCAGCAGTTTGGGCGGGAGCTCCTACGAGCAGTACTTC.

Notes on this clone: One end of the junction is discordant with germline, which a read error may explain. The gene calls are TRBV7-7 and TRBJ1-3; weak D call: TRBD1 (5 bases). The length of the CDR3 is 14 residues. Per germline, CDR1 SSHAT and CDR2 FNYEAQ (reference sequence). CDR3 residues: CASSFGGAGNTIYF. The DNA for the CDR3 is TGTGCTAGCAGCTTTGGAGGGGCTGGAAACACCATATATTTT. The complete variable domain, with remaining parts taken from reference TRBV7-7 and TRBJ1-3, reads GAGVSQSPRYKVTKRGQDVTLRCDPISSHATLYWYQQALGQGPEFLTYFNYEAQPDKSGLPSDRFSAERPEGSISTLTIQRTEQRDSAMYRCASSFGGAGNTIYFGEGSWLTVV.

The V gene is TRBV6-1, the J gene TRBJ1-1; possible D gene TRBD1, 5 bases. Trimming stripped 3 bases from V and 0 bases from J, with 8 bases between. The CDR3 has 14 amino acids. Germline V CDR1 and CDR2: MNHNS, SASEGT. The CDR3 nucleotides are TGTGCCAGCAGTGAGGTCAGGGTGAACACTGAAGCTTTCTTT. Encoded protein: CASSEVRVNTEAFF.

This rearrangement joins TRBV19 to TRBJ1-2; D may be TRBD1 (6 bases). Deletions cut 5 bases from V and 3 bases from J, with 19 bases between. The CDR3 extends over 16 amino acids. CDR1 and CDR2 (germline): LNHDA, SQIVND (reference sequence). The CDR3: CASSGRTAYPYYGYTF. The CDR3 DNA is TGTGCCAGTAGTGGACGGACAGCCTACCCCTACTATGGCTACACCTTC.

J is TRBJ1-1 and V is TRBV4-2; D may be TRBD1 (6 bases). The CDR3 consists of 18 residues. V dropped 0 bases and J dropped 1 base, with 18 bases sitting between them. Per the germline V gene, CDR1 is LGHNA and CDR2 is YNFKEQ. The CDR3 nucleotides read TGTGCCAGCAGCCAAGATGTCCACAGGGTGTTTACGAACACTGAAGCTTTCTTT. Amino acids: CASSQDVHRVFTNTEAFF.

V usage is TRBV21-1 and J usage is TRBJ2-5; the D call TRBD1 from the table was never checked on the DNA. TRBV21-1 counts as a pseudogene. There are 21 residues in the CDR3. The chain's CDR3 is CASSKGLMDRVLLARVETQYF. The CDR3 DNA sequence: TGTGCCAGCAGCAAAGGGTTGATGGACAGGGTCCTCCTGGCGCGGGTCGAGACCCAGTACTTC.

The rearrangement uses TRBV2 and TRBJ2-7; D gene uncertain. V was cut by 0 bases and J by 4 bases, with 4 bases left in between. Germline-derived CDR1 and CDR2 are SNHLY and FYNNEI. CDR3 size: 12 residues. CDR3 nucleotides: TGTGCCAGCAGTGAAGCTGCGTACGAGCAGTACTTC. It is translated as CASSEAAYEQYF.

The chain is built from TRBV5-1 and TRBJ1-4; D remains unclear. CDR3 length: 15 residues. Per germline, CDR1 SGHRS and CDR2 YFSETQ. Trimming stripped 4 bases from V and 0 bases from J, with 10 bases between. CDR3 sequence: CASSPRSATNEKLFF. Here the CDR3 DNA reads TGCGCCAGCAGCCCCCGGTCGGCAACTAATGAAAAACTGTTTTTT.

V is TRBV20-1 and J is TRBJ1-1; a weak D match, TRBD1 (5 bases). V dropped 3 bases and J dropped 1 base, with 15 bases sitting between them. In germline, CDR1 is DFQATT, CDR2 SNEGSKA (reference sequence). The CDR3 loop spans 15 amino acids. The CDR3 region is CSASDGQRTNTEAFF. CDR3 nucleotide sequence: TGCAGTGCTAGTGACGGACAAAGGACGAACACTGAAGCTTTCTTT.

This clone has only a few counts. The chain links TRBV7-8 to TRBJ1-6, with D tentatively TRBD1 (5 bases). The CDR3 sequence is 15 residues long. Germline CDR1 SGHVS, CDR2 FQNEAQ. V lost 0 bases and J lost 10, with 13 bases in between. CDR3 sequence reads: CASSLAAGRVSPLHF. The CDR3 DNA follows: TGTGCCAGCAGCTTAGCCGCAGGGCGCGTATCACCCCTCCACTTT.

This chain joins TRBV2 and TRBJ1-6, with 9 bases matching TRBD1. The CDR3 is 17 residues long. Per the germline V gene, CDR1 is SNHLY and CDR2 is FYNNEI. Trimming removed 5 bases from V and 6 bases from J; junction bases left unmatched: 11. The CDR3 spells CASSPLTGGFANSPLHF. DNA of the CDR3: TGTGCCAGCAGTCCTTTGACAGGGGGGTTCGCTAATTCACCCCTCCACTTT.

Turning to this clone: The sample holds other DNA sequences that translate to the same CDR3. The chain is built from TRBV29-1 and TRBJ1-1; no reliable D call. Trimming shortened V by 2 bases and J by 11 bases, and 3 bases separated the two germline ends. This CDR3 is built from 8 residues. The germline CDR1 and CDR2 sequences are SQVTM and ANQGSEA. CDR3 amino acids: CSVERAFF. In nucleotides, the CDR3 is TGCAGCGTTGAACGGGCTTTCTTT.

The chain is built from TRBV5-4 and TRBJ1-2; 11 positions agree with TRBD1. CDR3 length equals 16 residues. CDR1 is SGHNT and CDR2 is YYREEE in the germline V gene (reference sequence). V shed 3 bases, J shed 7 bases, and the junction held 11 bases outside the gene matches. CDR3 residues: CASSYARGQGVSGYTF. DNA for the CDR3: TGTGCCAGCAGCTATGCTCGGGGACAGGGGGTCTCTGGCTACACCTTC.

The chain employs TRBV19 and TRBJ1-2; 11 bases map to TRBD1. V lost 5 bases to trimming and J lost 8 bases; unmatched junction nucleotides: 10. Germline CDR1 LNHDA, CDR2 SQIVND (reference sequence). The CDR3 has 15 amino acids. This CDR3 is CASSSSRTGGLGYTF. The CDR3 region has the DNA TGTGCCAGTAGTTCCAGTCGGACAGGGGGCTTGGGCTACACCTTC.

The chain carries TRBV5-5 and TRBJ2-3, with TRBD2 as a possible D gene (5 bases). In germline, CDR1 is SGHKS, CDR2 YYEKEE (reference sequence). V gave up 1 base and J gave up 2 bases, with 8 bases separating them. CDR3 length equals 14 residues. CDR3 protein: CASSLLRATDTQYF. The CDR3 DNA sequence: TGTGCCAGCAGCTTGTTGAGGGCCACAGATACGCAGTATTTT. The complete variable domain, with remaining parts taken from reference TRBV5-5 and TRBJ2-3, reads DAGVTQSPTHLIKTRGQQVTLRCSPISGHKSVSWYQQVLGQGPQFIFQYYEKEERGRGNFPDRFSARQFPNYSSELNVNALLLGDSALYLCASSLLRATDTQYFGPGTRLTVL.

The chain has TRBV7-2 and TRBJ1-5; 10 bases map to TRBD1. This CDR3 region has 19 residues. Germline CDR1 and CDR2: SGHTA and FQGNSA. The junction had 15 bases not matched to a gene; V was cut back by 5 bases and J by 2 bases. The CDR3 spells CASSPRGQGLRGRNQPQHF. Here the CDR3 DNA reads TGTGCCAGCAGCCCCCGGGGACAGGGGCTGCGAGGACGCAATCAGCCCCAGCATTTT.

The chain has TRBV10-1 and TRBJ1-6, with 7 bases lining up with TRBD1. Germline V lookup: CDR1 WNHNN, CDR2 SYGVQD (reference sequence). The CDR3 is made up of 16 amino acids. Trimming cost V 0 bases and J 7 bases; bases outside gene matches: 6. CDR3 in amino acids: CASSESCQGVNSPLHF. CDR3 in DNA: TGCGCCAGCAGTGAGTCGTGCCAGGGGGTGAATTCACCCCTCCACTTT.

V is TRBV5-4 and J is TRBJ1-2; the D gene is possibly TRBD1 (6 bases). Trimming left V 0 bases short and J 8 bases short, with 14 bases between. The CDR3 sequence is 14 residues long. Germline CDR1 and CDR2: SGHNT and YYREEE (reference sequence). For the CDR3, the DNA is TGTGCCAGCAGCTTGGCCGCGGCAGGGGTGGGCTACACCTTC. This encodes CASSLAAAGVGYTF.

This chain connects TRBV7-2 to TRBJ2-5; 10 nucleotides align to TRBD2. J gave up 6 bases and V 2 bases, and 9 bases lay outside the gene matches. The CDR3 contains 16 residues. Germline-derived CDR1 and CDR2 are SGHTA and FQGNSA. CDR3 amino acids: CASSLQLAGEKKTQYF. The CDR3 bases are TGTGCCAGCAGCTTACAGCTAGCGGGGGAGAAAAAGACCCAGTACTTC.

This clone came up a few times. The chain carries TRBV5-4 and TRBJ1-2; possibly TRBD1 for D (6 bases). Germline CDR1 and CDR2: SGHNT and YYREEE (reference sequence). The CDR3 is made up of 11 amino acids. With 4 bases removed from V and 14 bases from J, the gap between germline ends came to 15 bases. CDR3 nucleotide sequence: TGTGCCAGCAGCGCATCGGGGGGCGAAACCTTC. Protein product: CASSASGGETF.

V and J are TRBV19 and TRBJ1-3; 10 positions agree with TRBD1. Germline lookup yields CDR1 LNHDA and CDR2 SQIVND (reference sequence). This CDR3 has 21 residues. V shed 7 bases and J 4 bases; nucleotides not matched to a gene: 25. CDR3 DNA: TGTGCCAGTATATCTCGGACCGGGGCCGGGACAGGGGATCTAGGCGGAAACACCATATATTTT. It encodes CASISRTGAGTGDLGGNTIYF.

The rearrangement links TRBV6-6 to TRBJ1-1, with D possibly being TRBD1 (5 bases). The CDR3 extends over 17 amino acids. Trimming took 5 bases from V and 4 from J, leaving 23 bases between them. Germline CDR1 is MNHNY and CDR2 is SVGAGI (reference sequence). CDR3 nucleotide sequence: TGTGCCAGCAGTCCCCAGCTAGGGGATTTGGGCGGCACTGAAGCTTTCTTT. Its translation is CASSPQLGDLGGTEAFF.